This T cell receptor (beta chain) was sequenced for a study of T-cell reconstitution after alpha-beta-depleted transplantation in children. The V and J ends lost 8 bases and 4 bases respectively, with 23 bases between them. The CDR3 has 16 residues. Germline V CDR1 and CDR2: MNHEY, SVGEGT. Using unique molecular identifiers, the investigators prepared the TCRbeta library. TCRdb recomputed calls from the PCR reads with MiXCR, one row per CDR3 protein. The sample consists of fewer than 550,000 distinct CDR3 sequences, roughly 10% of them appearing once. This TCR came from a female patient younger than 10 who had a stem cell transplant for aplastic anemia, so the T cells may come from the graft donor. This sequence joins TRBV6-2 or TRBV6-3 and TRBJ1-1; the D is unclear. Sequenced here: PBMCs, mostly from graft donor cells, sampled 180 days after TCRalphabeta/CD19-depleted stem cell transplant. CDR3 sequence reads: CASRPAPRSQSTEAFF. CDR3 nucleotide sequence: TGTGCCAGCCGCCCCGCCCCCCGGAGCCAAAGCACTGAAGCTTTCTTT.